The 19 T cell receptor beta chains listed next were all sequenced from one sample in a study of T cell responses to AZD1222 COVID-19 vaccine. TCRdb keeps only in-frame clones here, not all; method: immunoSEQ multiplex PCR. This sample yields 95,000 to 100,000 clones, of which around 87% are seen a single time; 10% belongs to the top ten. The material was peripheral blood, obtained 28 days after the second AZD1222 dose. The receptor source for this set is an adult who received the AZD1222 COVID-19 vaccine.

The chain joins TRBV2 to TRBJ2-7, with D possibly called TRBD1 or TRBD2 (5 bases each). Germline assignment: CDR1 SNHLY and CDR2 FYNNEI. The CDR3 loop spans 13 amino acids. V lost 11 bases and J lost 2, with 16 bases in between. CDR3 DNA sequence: TGTGCCGGGAAGAGGGACCTTGCCTACGAGCAGTACTTC. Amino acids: CAGKRDLAYEQYF.

CDR3 protein: CASSPGGGYQPQHF. Here the CDR3 DNA reads TGTGCCAGCAGTCCTGGGGGGGGCTATCAGCCCCAGCATTTT. The J gene is TRBJ1-5, the V gene TRBV6-5; possibly TRBD1 for D (6 bases). The V and J ends lost 5 bases and 5 bases respectively, with 13 bases between them. The germline gives CDR1 MNHEY, CDR2 SVGAGI. This CDR3 is built from 14 residues.

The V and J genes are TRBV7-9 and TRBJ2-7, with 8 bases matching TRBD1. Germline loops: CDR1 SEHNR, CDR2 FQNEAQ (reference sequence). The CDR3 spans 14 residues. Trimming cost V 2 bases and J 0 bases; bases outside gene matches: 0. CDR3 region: CASSLTGGSYEQYF. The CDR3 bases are TGTGCCAGCAGCTTAACAGGGGGCTCCTACGAGCAGTACTTC. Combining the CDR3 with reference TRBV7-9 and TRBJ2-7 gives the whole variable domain DTGVSQNPRHKITKRGQNVTFRCDPISEHNRLYWYRQTLGQGPEFLTYFQNEAQLEKSRLLSDRFSAERPKGSFSTLEIQRTEQGDSAMYLCASSLTGGSYEQYFGPGTRLTVT.

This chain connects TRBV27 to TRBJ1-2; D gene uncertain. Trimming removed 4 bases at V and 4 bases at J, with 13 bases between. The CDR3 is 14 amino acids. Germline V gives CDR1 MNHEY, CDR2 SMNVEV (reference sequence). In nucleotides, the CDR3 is TGTGCCAGCAGTTCCGGACGGGATGGCTATGGCTACACCTTC. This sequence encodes CASSSGRDGYGYTF.

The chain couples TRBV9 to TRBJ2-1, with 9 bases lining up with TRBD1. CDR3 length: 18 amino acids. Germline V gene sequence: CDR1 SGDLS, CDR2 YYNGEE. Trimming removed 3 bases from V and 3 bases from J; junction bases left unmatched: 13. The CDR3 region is CASSDSPHGQGFYNEQFF. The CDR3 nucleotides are TGTGCCAGCAGCGACTCCCCACACGGACAGGGGTTCTACAATGAGCAGTTCTTC.

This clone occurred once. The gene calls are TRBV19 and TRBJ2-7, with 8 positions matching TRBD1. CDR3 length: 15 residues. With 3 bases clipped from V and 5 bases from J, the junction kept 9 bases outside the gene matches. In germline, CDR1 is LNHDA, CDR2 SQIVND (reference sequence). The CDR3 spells CASSMFGQGRDEQYF. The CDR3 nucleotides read TGTGCCAGTAGTATGTTTGGACAGGGTAGGGACGAGCAGTACTTC.

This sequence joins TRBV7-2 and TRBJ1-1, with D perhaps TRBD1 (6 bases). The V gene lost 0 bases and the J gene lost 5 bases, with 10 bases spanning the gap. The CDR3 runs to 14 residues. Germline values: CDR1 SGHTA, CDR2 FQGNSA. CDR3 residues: CASSLAGGGTEAFF. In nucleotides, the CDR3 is TGTGCCAGCAGCTTAGCAGGGGGAGGGACTGAAGCTTTCTTT.

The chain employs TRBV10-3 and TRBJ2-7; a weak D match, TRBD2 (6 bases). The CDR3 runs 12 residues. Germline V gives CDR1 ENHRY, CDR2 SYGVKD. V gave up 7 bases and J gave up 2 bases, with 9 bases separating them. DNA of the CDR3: TGTGCCATCATGGGGGGACCCTACGAGCAGTACTTC. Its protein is CAIMGGPYEQYF.

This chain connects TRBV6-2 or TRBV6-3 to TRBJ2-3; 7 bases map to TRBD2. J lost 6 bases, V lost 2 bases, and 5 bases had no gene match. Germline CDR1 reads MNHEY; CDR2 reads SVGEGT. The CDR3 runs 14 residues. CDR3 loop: CASSYTGGGDTQYF. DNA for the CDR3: TGTGCCAGCAGTTACACGGGGGGTGGCGATACGCAGTATTTT.

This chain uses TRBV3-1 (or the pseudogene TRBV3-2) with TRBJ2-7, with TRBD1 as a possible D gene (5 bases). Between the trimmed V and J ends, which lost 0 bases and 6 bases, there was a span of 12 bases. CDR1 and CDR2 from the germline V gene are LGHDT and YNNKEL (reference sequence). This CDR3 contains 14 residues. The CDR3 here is CASSQDFGHLEQYF. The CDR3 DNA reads TGTGCCAGCAGCCAAGATTTCGGACATCTCGAGCAGTACTTC.

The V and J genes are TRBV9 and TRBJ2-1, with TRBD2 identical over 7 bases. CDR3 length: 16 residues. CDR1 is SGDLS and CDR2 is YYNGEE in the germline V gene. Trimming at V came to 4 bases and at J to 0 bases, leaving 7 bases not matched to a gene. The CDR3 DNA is TGTGCCAGCAGCCCAAGACTAGCCAGCTCCTACAATGAGCAGTTCTTC. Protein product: CASSPRLASSYNEQFF.

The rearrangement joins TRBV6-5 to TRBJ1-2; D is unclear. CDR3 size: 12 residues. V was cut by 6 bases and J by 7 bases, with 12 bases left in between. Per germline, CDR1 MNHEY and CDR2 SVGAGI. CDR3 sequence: CASSQDGVGYTF. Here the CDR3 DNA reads TGTGCCAGCAGCCAAGACGGTGTTGGCTACACCTTC.

The CDR3 loop is CASSSAAAAPEKLFF. CDR3 sequence (DNA): TGTGCCAGCAGCAGCGCCGCCGCCGCCCCTGAAAAACTGTTTTTT. The genes are TRBV7-9 and TRBJ1-4; D not resolved. This CDR3 is 15 amino acids long. V was cut by 5 bases and J by 7 bases, with 17 bases left in between. Germline V gene data show CDR1 as SEHNR and CDR2 as FQNEAQ (reference sequence). The full variable domain, in which reference TRBV7-9 and TRBJ1-4 provide the parts outside the CDR3, is DTGVSQNPRHKITKRGQNVTFRCDPISEHNRLYWYRQTLGQGPEFLTYFQNEAQLEKSRLLSDRFSAERPKGSFSTLEIQRTEQGDSAMYLCASSSAAAAPEKLFFGSGTQLSVL.

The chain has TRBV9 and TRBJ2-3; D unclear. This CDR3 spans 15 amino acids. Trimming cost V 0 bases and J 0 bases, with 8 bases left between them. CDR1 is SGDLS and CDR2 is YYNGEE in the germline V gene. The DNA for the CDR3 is TGTGCCAGCAGCGTAGCGCTCACTAGCACAGATACGCAGTATTTT. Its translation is CASSVALTSTDTQYF.

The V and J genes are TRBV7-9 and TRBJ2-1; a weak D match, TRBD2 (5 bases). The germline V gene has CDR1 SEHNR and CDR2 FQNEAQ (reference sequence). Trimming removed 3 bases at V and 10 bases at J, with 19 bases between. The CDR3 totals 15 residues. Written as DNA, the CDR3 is TGTGCCAGCAGCTTTGTCAAGCCCGGGGTTGGAGAGCAGTTCTTC. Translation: CASSFVKPGVGEQFF. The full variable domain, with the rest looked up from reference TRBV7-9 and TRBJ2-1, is DTGVSQNPRHKITKRGQNVTFRCDPISEHNRLYWYRQTLGQGPEFLTYFQNEAQLEKSRLLSDRFSAERPKGSFSTLEIQRTEQGDSAMYLCASSFVKPGVGEQFFGPGTRLTVL.

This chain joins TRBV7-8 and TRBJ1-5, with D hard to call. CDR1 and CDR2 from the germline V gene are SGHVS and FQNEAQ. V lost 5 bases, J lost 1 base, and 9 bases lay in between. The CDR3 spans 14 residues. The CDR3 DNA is TGTGCCAGCAGCAAACGTAGGAGCAATCAGCCCCAGCATTTT. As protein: CASSKRRSNQPQHF.

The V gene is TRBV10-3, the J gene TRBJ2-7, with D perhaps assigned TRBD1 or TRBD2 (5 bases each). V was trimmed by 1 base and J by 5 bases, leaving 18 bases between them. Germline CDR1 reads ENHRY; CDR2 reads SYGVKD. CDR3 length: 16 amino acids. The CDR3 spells CAISEFYPGTDNEQYF. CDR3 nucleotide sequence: TGTGCCATCAGTGAGTTCTACCCCGGGACGGACAACGAGCAGTACTTC.

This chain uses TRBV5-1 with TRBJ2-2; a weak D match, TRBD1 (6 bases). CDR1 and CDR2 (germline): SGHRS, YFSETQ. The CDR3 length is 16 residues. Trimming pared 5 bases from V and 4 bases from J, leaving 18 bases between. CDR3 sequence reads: CASSLLGGAGTGELFF. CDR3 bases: TGCGCCAGCAGTCTTCTAGGGGGAGCTGGCACCGGGGAGCTGTTTTTT. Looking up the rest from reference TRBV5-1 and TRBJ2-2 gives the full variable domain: KAGVTQTPRYLIKTRGQQVTLSCSPISGHRSVSWYQQTPGQGLQFLFEYFSETQRNKGNFPGRFSGRQFSNSRSEMNVSTLELGDSALYLCASSLLGGAGTGELFFGEGSRLTVL.

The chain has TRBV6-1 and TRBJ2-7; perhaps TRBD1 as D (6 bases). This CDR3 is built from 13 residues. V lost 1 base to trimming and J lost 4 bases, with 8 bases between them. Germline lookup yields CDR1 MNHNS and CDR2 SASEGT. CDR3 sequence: CASSEGTEYEQYF. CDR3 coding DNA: TGTGCCAGCAGTGAAGGGACAGAATACGAGCAGTACTTC.